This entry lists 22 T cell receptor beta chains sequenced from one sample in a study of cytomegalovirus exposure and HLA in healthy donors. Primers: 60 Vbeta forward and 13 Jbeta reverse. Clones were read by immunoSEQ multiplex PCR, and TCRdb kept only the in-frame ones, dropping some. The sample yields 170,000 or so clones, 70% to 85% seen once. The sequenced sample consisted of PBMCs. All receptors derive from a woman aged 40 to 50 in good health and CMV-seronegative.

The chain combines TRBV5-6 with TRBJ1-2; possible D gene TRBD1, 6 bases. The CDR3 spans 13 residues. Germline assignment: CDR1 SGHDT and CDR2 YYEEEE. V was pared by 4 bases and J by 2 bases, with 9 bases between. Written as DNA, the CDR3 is TGTGCCAGCAGCCGGGACACCAACTATGGCTACACCTTC. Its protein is CASSRDTNYGYTF. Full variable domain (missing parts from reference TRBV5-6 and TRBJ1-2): DAGVTQSPTHLIKTRGQQVTLRCSPKSGHDTVSWYQQALGQGPQFIFQYYEEEERQRGNFPDRFSGHQFPNYSSELNVNALLLGDSALYLCASSRDTNYGYTFGSGTRLTVV.

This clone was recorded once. This CDR3 is CASRGTGVSNQPQHF. The CDR3 DNA follows: TGTGCCAGTAGGGGGACAGGAGTGAGCAATCAGCCCCAGCATTTT. The chain recombines TRBV19 with TRBJ1-5; TRBD1 matches 8 bases. V trimming: 6 bases; J trimming: 1 base; junction bases outside the gene matches: 5. The length of the CDR3 is 15 residues. Looked up from germline, CDR1 is LNHDA and CDR2 is SQIVND (reference sequence).

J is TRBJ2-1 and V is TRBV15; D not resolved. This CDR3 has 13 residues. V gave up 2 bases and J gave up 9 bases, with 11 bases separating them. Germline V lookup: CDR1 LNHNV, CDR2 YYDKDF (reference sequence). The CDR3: CATSRSLEFEQFF. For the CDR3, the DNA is TGTGCCACCAGCAGATCGCTAGAGTTTGAGCAGTTCTTC.

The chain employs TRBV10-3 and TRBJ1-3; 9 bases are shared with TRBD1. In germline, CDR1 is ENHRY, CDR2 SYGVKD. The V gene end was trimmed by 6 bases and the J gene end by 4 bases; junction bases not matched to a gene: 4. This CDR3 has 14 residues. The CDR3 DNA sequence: TGTGCCATCAGGGACAGGGGTTCCGGAAACACCATATATTTT. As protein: CAIRDRGSGNTIYF.

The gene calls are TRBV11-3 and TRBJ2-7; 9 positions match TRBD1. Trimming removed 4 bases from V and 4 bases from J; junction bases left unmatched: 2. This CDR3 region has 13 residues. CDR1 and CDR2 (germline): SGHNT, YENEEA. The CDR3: CASSWGQGYEQYF. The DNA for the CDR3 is TGTGCCAGCAGCTGGGGACAGGGTTACGAGCAGTACTTC.

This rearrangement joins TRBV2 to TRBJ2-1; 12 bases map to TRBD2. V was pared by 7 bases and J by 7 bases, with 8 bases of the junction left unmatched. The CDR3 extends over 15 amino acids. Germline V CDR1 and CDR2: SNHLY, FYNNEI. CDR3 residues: CASNLLAGGLNEQFF. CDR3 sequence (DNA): TGTGCCAGCAATCTCCTAGCGGGGGGGCTGAATGAGCAGTTCTTC.

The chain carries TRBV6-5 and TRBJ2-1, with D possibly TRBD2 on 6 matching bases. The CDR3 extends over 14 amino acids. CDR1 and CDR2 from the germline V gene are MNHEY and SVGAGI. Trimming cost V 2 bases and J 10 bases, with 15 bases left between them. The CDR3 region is CASSYRLPAGEQFF. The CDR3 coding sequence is TGTGCCAGCAGTTACAGGCTCCCCGCGGGGGAGCAGTTCTTC.

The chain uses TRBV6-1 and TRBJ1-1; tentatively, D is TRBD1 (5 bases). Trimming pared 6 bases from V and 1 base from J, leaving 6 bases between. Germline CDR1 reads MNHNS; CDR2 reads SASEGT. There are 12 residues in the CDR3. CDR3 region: CASRGQNTEAFF. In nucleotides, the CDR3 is TGTGCCAGCAGGGGGCAGAACACTGAAGCTTTCTTT.

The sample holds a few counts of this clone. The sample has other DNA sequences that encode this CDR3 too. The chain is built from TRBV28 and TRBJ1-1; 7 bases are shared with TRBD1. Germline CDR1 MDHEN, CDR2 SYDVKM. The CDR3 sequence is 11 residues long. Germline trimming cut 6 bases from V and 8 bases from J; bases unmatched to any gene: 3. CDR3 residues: CASSSDREAFF. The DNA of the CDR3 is TGTGCCAGCAGCTCGGACAGGGAAGCTTTCTTT.

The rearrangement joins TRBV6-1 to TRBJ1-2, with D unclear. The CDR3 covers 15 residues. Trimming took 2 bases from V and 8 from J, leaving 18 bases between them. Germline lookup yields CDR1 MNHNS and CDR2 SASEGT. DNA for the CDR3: TGTGCCAGCAGTGAATACGGTTCGGCGGGCCGGGGCTACACCTTC. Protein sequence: CASSEYGSAGRGYTF.

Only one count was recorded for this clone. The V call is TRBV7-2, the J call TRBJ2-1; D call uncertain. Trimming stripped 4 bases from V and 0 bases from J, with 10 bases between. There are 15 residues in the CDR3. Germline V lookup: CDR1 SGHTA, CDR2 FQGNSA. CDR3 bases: TGTGCCAGCAGCTCTTCAGTGGCCTCCTACAATGAGCAGTTCTTC. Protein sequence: CASSSSVASYNEQFF.

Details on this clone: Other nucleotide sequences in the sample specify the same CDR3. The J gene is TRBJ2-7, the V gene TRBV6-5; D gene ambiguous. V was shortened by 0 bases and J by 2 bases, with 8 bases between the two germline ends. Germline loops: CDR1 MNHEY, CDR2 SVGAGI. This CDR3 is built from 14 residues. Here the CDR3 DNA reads TGTGCCAGCAGTTACTCTGGCAGAACCTACGAGCAGTACTTC. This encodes CASSYSGRTYEQYF.

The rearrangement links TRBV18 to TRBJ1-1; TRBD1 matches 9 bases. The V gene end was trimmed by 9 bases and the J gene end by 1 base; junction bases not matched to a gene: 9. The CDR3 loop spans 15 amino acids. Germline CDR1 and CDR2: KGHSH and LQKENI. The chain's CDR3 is CASSSDRGSNTEAFF. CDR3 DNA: TGTGCCAGTTCCTCGGACAGGGGCTCGAACACTGAAGCTTTCTTT.

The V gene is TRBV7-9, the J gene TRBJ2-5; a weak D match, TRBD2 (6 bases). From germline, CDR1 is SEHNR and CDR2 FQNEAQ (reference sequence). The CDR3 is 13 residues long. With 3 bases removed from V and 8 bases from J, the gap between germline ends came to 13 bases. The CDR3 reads CASSLSGLGTQYF. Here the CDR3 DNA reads TGTGCCAGCAGCTTGAGCGGGCTGGGAACCCAGTACTTC.

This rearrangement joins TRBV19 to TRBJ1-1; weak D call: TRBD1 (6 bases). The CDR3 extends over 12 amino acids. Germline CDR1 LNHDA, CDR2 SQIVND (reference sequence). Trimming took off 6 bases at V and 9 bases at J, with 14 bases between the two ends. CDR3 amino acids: CASSQQGMKAFF. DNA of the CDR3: TGTGCCAGTAGCCAACAGGGAATGAAAGCTTTCTTT. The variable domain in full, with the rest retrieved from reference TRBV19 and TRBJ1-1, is DGGITQSPKYLFRKEGQNVTLSCEQNLNHDAMYWYRQDPGQGLRLIYYSQIVNDFQKGDIAEGYSVSREKKESFPLTVTSAQKNPTAFYLCASSQQGMKAFFGQGTRLTVV.

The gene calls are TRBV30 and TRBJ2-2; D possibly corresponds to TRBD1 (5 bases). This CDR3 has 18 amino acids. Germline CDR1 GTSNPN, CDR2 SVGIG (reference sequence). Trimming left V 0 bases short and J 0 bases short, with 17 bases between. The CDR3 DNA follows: TGTGCCTGGAGTGTAAATCCGGCAGGGTACCCGAACACCGGGGAGCTGTTTTTT. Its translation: CAWSVNPAGYPNTGELFF.

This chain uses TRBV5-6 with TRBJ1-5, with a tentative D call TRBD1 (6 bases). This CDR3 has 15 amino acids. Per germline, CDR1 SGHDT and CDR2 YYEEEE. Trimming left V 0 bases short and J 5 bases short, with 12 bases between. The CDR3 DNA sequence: TGTGCCAGCAGCTTGGGGCCGGGGGGCCATCAGCCCCAGCATTTT. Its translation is CASSLGPGGHQPQHF.

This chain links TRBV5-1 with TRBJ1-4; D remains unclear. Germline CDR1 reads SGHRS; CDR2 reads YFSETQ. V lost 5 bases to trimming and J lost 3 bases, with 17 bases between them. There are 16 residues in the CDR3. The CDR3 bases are TGCGCCAGCAGGCAATTACGCAGTGAGGCTAATGAAAAACTGTTTTTT. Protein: CASRQLRSEANEKLFF. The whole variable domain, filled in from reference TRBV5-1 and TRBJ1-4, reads KAGVTQTPRYLIKTRGQQVTLSCSPISGHRSVSWYQQTPGQGLQFLFEYFSETQRNKGNFPGRFSGRQFSNSRSEMNVSTLELGDSALYLCASRQLRSEANEKLFFGSGTQLSVL.

In DNA, the CDR3 is TGTGCCGGCGCGATGGGCAACAGCTTGGTGCAGTACTTC. Protein sequence: CAGAMGNSLVQYF. The chain joins TRBV6-1 to TRBJ2-7, with unresolved D. The germline V and J ends were trimmed by 11 bases and 9 bases, with 23 bases remaining between them. Per the germline V gene, CDR1 is MNHNS and CDR2 is SASEGT. The CDR3 is made up of 13 amino acids.

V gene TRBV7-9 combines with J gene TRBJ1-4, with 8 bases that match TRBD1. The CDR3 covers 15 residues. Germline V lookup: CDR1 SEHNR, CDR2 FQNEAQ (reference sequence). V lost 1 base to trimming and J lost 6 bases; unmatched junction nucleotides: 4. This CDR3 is CASSLVRRGHEKLFF. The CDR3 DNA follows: TGTGCCAGCAGCTTAGTTCGCAGGGGGCATGAAAAACTGTTTTTT.

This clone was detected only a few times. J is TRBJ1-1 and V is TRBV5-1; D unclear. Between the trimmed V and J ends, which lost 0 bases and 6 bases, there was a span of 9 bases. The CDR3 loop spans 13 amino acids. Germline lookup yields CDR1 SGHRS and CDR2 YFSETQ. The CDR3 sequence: CASSLAGDAEAFF. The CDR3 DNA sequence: TGCGCCAGCAGCTTGGCCGGGGATGCTGAAGCTTTCTTT. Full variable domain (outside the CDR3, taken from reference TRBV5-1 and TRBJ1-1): KAGVTQTPRYLIKTRGQQVTLSCSPISGHRSVSWYQQTPGQGLQFLFEYFSETQRNKGNFPGRFSGRQFSNSRSEMNVSTLELGDSALYLCASSLAGDAEAFFGQGTRLTVV.

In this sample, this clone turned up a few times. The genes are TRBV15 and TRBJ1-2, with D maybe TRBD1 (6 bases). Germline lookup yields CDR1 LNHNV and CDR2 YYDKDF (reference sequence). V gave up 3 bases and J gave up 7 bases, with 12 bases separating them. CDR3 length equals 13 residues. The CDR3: CATSSGDKFGYTF. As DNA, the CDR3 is TGTGCCACCAGCAGTGGGGACAAGTTTGGCTACACCTTC.